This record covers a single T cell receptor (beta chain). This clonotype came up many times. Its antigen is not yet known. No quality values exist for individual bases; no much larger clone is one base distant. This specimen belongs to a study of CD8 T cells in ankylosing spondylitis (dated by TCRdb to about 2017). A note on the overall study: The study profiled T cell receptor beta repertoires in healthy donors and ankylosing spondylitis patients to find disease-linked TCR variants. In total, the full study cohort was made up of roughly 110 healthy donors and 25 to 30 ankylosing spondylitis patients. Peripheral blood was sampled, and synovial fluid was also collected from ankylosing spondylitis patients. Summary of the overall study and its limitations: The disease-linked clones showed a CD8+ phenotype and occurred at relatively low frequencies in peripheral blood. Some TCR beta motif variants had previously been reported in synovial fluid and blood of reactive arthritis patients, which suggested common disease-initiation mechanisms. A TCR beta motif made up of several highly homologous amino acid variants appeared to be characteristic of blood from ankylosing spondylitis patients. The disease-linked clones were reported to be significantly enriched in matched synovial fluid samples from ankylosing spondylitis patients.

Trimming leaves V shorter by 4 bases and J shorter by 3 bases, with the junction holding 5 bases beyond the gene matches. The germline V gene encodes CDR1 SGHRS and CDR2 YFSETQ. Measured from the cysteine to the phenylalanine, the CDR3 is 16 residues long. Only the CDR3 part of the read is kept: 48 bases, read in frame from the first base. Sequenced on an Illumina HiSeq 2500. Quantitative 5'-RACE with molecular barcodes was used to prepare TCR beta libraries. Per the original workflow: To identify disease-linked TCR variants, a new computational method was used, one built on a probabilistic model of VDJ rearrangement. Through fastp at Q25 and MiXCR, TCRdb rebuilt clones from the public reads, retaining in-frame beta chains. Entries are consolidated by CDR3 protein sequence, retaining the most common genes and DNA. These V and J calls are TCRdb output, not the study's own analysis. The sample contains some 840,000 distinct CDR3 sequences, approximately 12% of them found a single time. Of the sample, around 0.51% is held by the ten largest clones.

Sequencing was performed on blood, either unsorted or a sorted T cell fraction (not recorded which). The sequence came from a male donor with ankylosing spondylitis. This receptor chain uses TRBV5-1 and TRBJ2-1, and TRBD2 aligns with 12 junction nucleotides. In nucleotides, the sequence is TGCGCCAGCAGCACGTCTAGCGGGAGGGTCTACAATGAGCAGTTCTTC. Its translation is CASSTSSGRVYNEQFF.